The 29 T cell receptor beta chains below come from one sample, sequenced in a study of cytomegalovirus exposure and HLA in healthy donors. Sequencing used immunoSEQ multiplex PCR; TCRdb keeps in-frame clones, though not all of them. The sample comprises fewer than 130,000 clones, approximately 89% of which are singletons, and 1.5% to 2% rests with the top ten. The sample was PBMCs. The origin of the receptors is a woman aged 18 to 35 in good health and CMV-seronegative.

CDR3 in amino acids: CASSREETQYF. The CDR3 DNA reads as TGTGCCAGCTCCAGGGAAGAGACCCAGTACTTC. This rearrangement joins TRBV2 to TRBJ2-5; possible D gene TRBD1, 5 bases. Trimming removed 8 bases at V and 3 bases at J, with 7 bases between. This CDR3 comprises 11 residues. Germline assignment: CDR1 SNHLY and CDR2 FYNNEI.

V and J are TRBV4-1 and TRBJ2-3, with TRBD1 as a possible D gene (6 bases). The CDR3 is made up of 15 amino acids. V lost 7 bases, J lost 0 bases, and 14 bases lay in between. Germline assignment: CDR1 MGHRA and CDR2 YSYEKL. CDR3 DNA: TGCGCCAGCACCCGACAGGATTCTAGCACAGATACGCAGTATTTT. This codes for CASTRQDSSTDTQYF.

This CDR3 reads CASSDSQGHNEQFF. The DNA of the CDR3 is TGTGCCAGCAGTGACTCACAGGGGCACAATGAGCAGTTCTTC. The rearrangement joins TRBV6-4 to TRBJ2-1, with 7 bases that match TRBD1. Looked up from germline, CDR1 is MRHNA and CDR2 is SNTAGT. The CDR3 has 14 residues. Losses at the gene ends were 0 bases for V and 5 bases for J; bases not matched to a gene: 1.

For the CDR3, the DNA is TGTGCCAGCAGCTTGGCCGGTCCGGGGGGATCCGGGGAGCTGTTTTTT. Its protein product is CASSLAGPGGSGELFF. The V gene is TRBV5-4, the J gene TRBJ2-2; 7 bases align to TRBD2. There are 16 residues in the CDR3. The J segment lost 6 bases and the V segment lost 0 bases, leaving 8 bases of the junction unmatched. CDR1 and CDR2 (germline): SGHNT, YYREEE (reference sequence).

The chain links TRBV6-4 to TRBJ1-1; 9 bases match TRBD1. Looked up from germline, CDR1 is MRHNA and CDR2 is SNTAGT. CDR3 length: 14 residues. The trim removed 7 bases at V and 11 bases at J, leaving 14 bases unmatched. CDR3 bases: TGTGCCAGCACTCCCTCCCCGGGACAGGGTTCGGCTTTCTTT. Amino acids: CASTPSPGQGSAFF.

V and J are TRBV4-2 and TRBJ2-6, with 8 bases that match TRBD2. The CDR3 sequence is 17 residues long. Unmatched junction bases numbered 5, after V lost 4 bases and J lost 0 bases. The V gene's germline CDR1 is LGHNA and CDR2 YNFKEQ. This chain's CDR3 is CASSPRGVGSGANVLTF. The CDR3 DNA follows: TGTGCCAGCAGCCCGCGGGGGGTCGGCTCTGGGGCCAACGTCCTGACTTTC.

This clone was observed once. The chain joins TRBV4-1 to TRBJ1-4; 8 nucleotides match TRBD1. Germline V CDR1 and CDR2: MGHRA, YSYEKL. This CDR3 spans 16 amino acids. Unmatched junction bases numbered 10, after V lost 3 bases and J lost 7 bases. CDR3 loop: CASSHEFRRGREKLFF. In nucleotides, the CDR3 is TGCGCCAGCAGCCACGAATTCCGCAGGGGGCGTGAAAAACTGTTTTTT.

The chain employs TRBV27 and TRBJ2-6, with 9 bases that match TRBD1. V shed 6 bases and J 0 bases; nucleotides not matched to a gene: 9. The germline gives CDR1 MNHEY, CDR2 SMNVEV (reference sequence). CDR3 length: 18 amino acids. As DNA, the CDR3 is TGTGCCAGCAGCCGAATAGGGACAGGGATCTCTGGGGCCAACGTCCTGACTTTC. This translates into CASSRIGTGISGANVLTF.

This chain connects TRBV27 to TRBJ2-5, with TRBD1 matching over 8 bases. Per the germline V gene, CDR1 is MNHEY and CDR2 is SMNVEV (reference sequence). The trim removed 6 bases at V and 2 bases at J, leaving 8 bases unmatched. The CDR3 has 15 residues. Written as DNA, the CDR3 is TGTGCCAGCAGGGTGACAGGGGCCGGGCAAGAGACCCAGTACTTC. Encoded protein: CASRVTGAGQETQYF.

This clone was detected once. The chain carries TRBV5-6 and TRBJ1-2, with a tentative D call TRBD1 (5 bases). V was pared by 2 bases and J by 1 base, with 12 bases between. The germline V gene has CDR1 SGHDT and CDR2 YYEEEE. The CDR3 runs to 15 residues. CDR3: CASSLTGLLNYGYTF. CDR3 nucleotides: TGTGCCAGCAGCTTAACGGGACTTCTTAACTATGGCTACACCTTC.

The genes are TRBV5-4 and TRBJ2-5; D is possibly TRBD1 (6 bases). Trimming removed 1 base at V and 5 bases at J, with 9 bases between. This CDR3 comprises 13 residues. From germline, CDR1 is SGHNT and CDR2 YYREEE (reference sequence). CDR3 amino acids: CASSLKGEETQYF. The CDR3 coding sequence is TGTGCCAGCAGCTTGAAGGGGGAGGAGACCCAGTACTTC.

This clone was recorded a few times. This sequence joins TRBV9 and TRBJ2-5; D is undetermined. Germline CDR1 is SGDLS and CDR2 is YYNGEE. Trimming took off 0 bases at V and 3 bases at J, with 6 bases between the two ends. This CDR3 is built from 13 residues. CDR3 loop: CASSVASEETQYF. The CDR3 DNA follows: TGTGCCAGCAGCGTAGCGTCGGAAGAGACCCAGTACTTC.

The J gene is TRBJ2-1, the V gene TRBV29-1; D gene uncertain. CDR1 SQVTM and CDR2 ANQGSEA come from the germline V gene. Trimming left V 4 bases short and J 1 base short, with 11 bases between. There are 14 residues in the CDR3. CDR3 DNA sequence: TGCAGCGTTGGACCCGTACTATCCTACAATGAGCAGTTCTTC. This sequence encodes CSVGPVLSYNEQFF.

The chain has TRBV27 and TRBJ1-4, with 10 bases identical to TRBD1. The CDR3 extends over 15 amino acids. V lost 8 bases to trimming and J lost 0 bases; unmatched junction nucleotides: 3. Germline-derived CDR1 and CDR2 are MNHEY and SMNVEV (reference sequence). DNA of the CDR3: TGTGCCAGCGGACAGGGGGTTGCAACTAATGAAAAACTGTTTTTT. Translating gives CASGQGVATNEKLFF.

The chain combines TRBV28 with TRBJ2-4; D unclear. Between the trimmed V and J ends, which lost 7 bases and 0 bases, there was a span of 16 bases. The CDR3 is made up of 16 amino acids. In germline, CDR1 is MDHEN, CDR2 SYDVKM. CDR3 region: CASNPETALAKNIQYF. As DNA, the CDR3 is TGTGCCAGCAATCCCGAGACTGCTCTAGCCAAAAACATTCAGTACTTC.

Written as DNA, the CDR3 is TGTGCCAGCAGCTCAGGACTAGCGGCTTCCTACGAGCAGTACTTC. It encodes CASSSGLAASYEQYF. The J gene is TRBJ2-7, the V gene TRBV25-1; 10 bases are shared with TRBD2. The germline V gene encodes CDR1 MGHDK and CDR2 SYGVNS. The CDR3 covers 15 residues. Trimming at V came to 6 bases and at J to 1 base, leaving 6 bases not matched to a gene.

The chain uses TRBV21-1 and TRBJ2-7; the D segment call TRBD2 is taken from the table without a DNA check. TRBV21-1 is termed a pseudogene. The CDR3 loop spans 15 amino acids. In DNA form, the CDR3 reads TGTGCCAGCAGCACCGCGGGACGGTGCTACTACGAGCAGTACTTC. Residues: CASSTAGRCYYEQYF.

Turning to this clone: This sample also contains other DNA sequences that code for the same CDR3. The chain has TRBV5-4 and TRBJ1-2, with TRBD1 identical over 7 bases. Germline CDR1 is SGHNT and CDR2 is YYREEE (reference sequence). V lost 0 bases, J lost 2 bases, and 1 base stayed unmatched. The CDR3 sequence is 14 residues long. In DNA, the CDR3 is TGTGCCAGCAGCTTGGAGGGGGCGAACTATGGCTACACCTTC. Its translation: CASSLEGANYGYTF. The full variable domain, rest sourced from reference TRBV5-4 and TRBJ1-2, is ETGVTQSPTHLIKTRGQQVTLRCSSQSGHNTVSWYQQALGQGPQFIFQYYREEENGRGNFPPRFSGLQFPNYSSELNVNALELDDSALYLCASSLEGANYGYTFGSGTRLTVV.

The chain joins TRBV5-1 to TRBJ1-1, with 7 bases identical to TRBD1. Germline V gene data show CDR1 as SGHRS and CDR2 as YFSETQ. The CDR3 loop spans 16 amino acids. V lost 2 bases to trimming and J lost 0 bases; unmatched junction nucleotides: 7. This chain's CDR3 is CASSFLPGQMNTEAFF. DNA for the CDR3: TGCGCCAGCAGCTTCCTCCCGGGACAGATGAACACTGAAGCTTTCTTT.

The V and J genes are TRBV5-8 and TRBJ1-5; 12 bases fit TRBD1. The CDR3 has 17 residues. CDR1 is SGHTS, CDR2 YDEGEE, per germline. The ends lost 0 bases at V and 3 bases at J; junction bases unmatched: 4. CDR3 nucleotide sequence: TGTGCCAGCAGCTTGGCCGGGACAGGGGGCATCAATCAGCCCCAGCATTTT. Its translation: CASSLAGTGGINQPQHF.

J is TRBJ1-1 and V is TRBV7-2; possibly TRBD1 for D (6 bases). V lost 4 bases to trimming and J lost 3 bases, with 6 bases between them. CDR1 is SGHTA, CDR2 FQGNSA, per germline. CDR3 length equals 12 residues. CDR3 in amino acids: CASSYRDTEAFF. CDR3 DNA: TGTGCCAGCAGCTACAGGGACACTGAAGCTTTCTTT.

The genes are TRBV7-9 and TRBJ2-2; 8 bases are shared with TRBD1. This CDR3 is built from 16 residues. V dropped 5 bases and J dropped 1; count of bases not matched to a gene: 6. Germline V gene data show CDR1 as SEHNR and CDR2 as FQNEAQ (reference sequence). The CDR3 region has the DNA TGTGCCAGCAGCCTCGGCGGGACAGGGAACACCGGGGAGCTGTTTTTT. It codes for CASSLGGTGNTGELFF.

Only one count was recorded for this clone. The chain joins TRBV9 to TRBJ1-1; D unresolved. Germline V gene data show CDR1 as SGDLS and CDR2 as YYNGEE. V was clipped by 4 bases and J by 1 base, with 14 bases between them. CDR3 length: 15 amino acids. The CDR3 DNA reads as TGTGCCAGCAGCCCCGAGTGGGCTTCGAACACTGAAGCTTTCTTT. Protein sequence: CASSPEWASNTEAFF.

This chain joins TRBV21-1 and TRBJ1-4. TRBV21-1 is classified as a pseudogene. The CDR3 is made up of 14 amino acids. In nucleotides, the CDR3 is TGTGCCAGCGGCTCGAGGGCAGCTAATGAAAAACTGTTTTTT. Protein sequence: CASGSRAANEKLFF.

The rearrangement joins TRBV4-3 to TRBJ1-2, with D possibly TRBD1 on 6 matching bases. Germline values: CDR1 LGHNA, CDR2 YSLEER. V lost 0 bases, J lost 4 bases, and 12 bases lay in between. The CDR3 totals 15 residues. The DNA for the CDR3 is TGCGCCAGCAGCCAAGATTTCGGGACAACCTATGGCTACACCTTC. Translated, it gives CASSQDFGTTYGYTF.

CDR3 sequence reads: CASSLVTYEQYF. In nucleotides, the CDR3 is TGTGCCAGCAGCTTGGTTACCTACGAGCAGTACTTC. The chain recombines TRBV5-6 with TRBJ2-7; D is unclear. The CDR3 is 12 amino acids. Germline V gene lookup returns CDR1 SGHDT and CDR2 YYEEEE. V lost 0 bases to trimming and J lost 2 bases, with 3 bases between them.

CDR3 in amino acids: CASSQSRALNQPQHF. The CDR3 region has the DNA TGTGCCAGCAGCCAATCGAGGGCCCTAAATCAGCCCCAGCATTTT. This rearrangement joins TRBV16 to TRBJ1-5; D remains unclear. The V gene's germline CDR1 is KGHSY and CDR2 FQNENV. This CDR3 has 15 amino acids. V was trimmed by 0 bases and J by 4 bases, leaving 10 bases between them.

This chain uses TRBV28 with TRBJ1-5; no clear D gene. The CDR3 length is 14 residues. Germline values: CDR1 MDHEN, CDR2 SYDVKM. V lost 5 bases, J lost 0 bases, and 8 bases lay in between. Here the CDR3 reads CASSLSYSNQPQHF. In DNA, the CDR3 is TGTGCCAGCAGTCTGAGTTATAGCAATCAGCCCCAGCATTTT.

The chain links TRBV29-1 to TRBJ1-3, with D perhaps TRBD1 (5 bases). Germline V CDR1 and CDR2: SQVTM, ANQGSEA. Trimming stripped 6 bases from V and 1 base from J, with 7 bases between. This CDR3 is 12 amino acids long. CDR3 in DNA: TGCAGCGTGCAGGGTTCTGGAAACACCATATATTTT. Its translation: CSVQGSGNTIYF.